The clone carrying this T cell receptor beta chain occurred a few times. Its antigen is unknown. This record comes from a study of blood T cells in healthy people across ages. Study-level information: Per two T cells, about one barcoded beta molecule was captured through template switching. Study-wide points: Strong correlation was found linking TCR beta diversity to naive T cell percentage.

Germline CDR1 is SQVTM and CDR2 is ANQGSEA. The V and J ends lost 0 bases and 4 bases, in that order; junction bases with no gene match: 11. CDR3 length: 17 amino acids. It was with a sample-barcoded 5' primer and a J-beta primer mix that a second PCR of roughly 7 to 12 cycles was run. Every cDNA molecule bore a tag from a template-switch adaptor containing 12 random nucleotides. TCRdb redid the calling of the 5' RACE reads with MiXCR, one entry per CDR3 protein. The sample shows approximately 1.5 million distinct CDR3 sequences, roughly 32% of them seen only once. The sample comprised blood. The receptor was derived from a woman aged 30 to 39 in good health. The rearrangement links TRBV29-1 to TRBJ2-7; 11 nucleotides align to TRBD2. The CDR3 loop reads CSVEDQGLAGGYYEQYF. The CDR3 DNA reads as TGCAGCGTTGAAGATCAGGGGCTAGCGGGAGGTTATTACGAGCAGTACTTC.